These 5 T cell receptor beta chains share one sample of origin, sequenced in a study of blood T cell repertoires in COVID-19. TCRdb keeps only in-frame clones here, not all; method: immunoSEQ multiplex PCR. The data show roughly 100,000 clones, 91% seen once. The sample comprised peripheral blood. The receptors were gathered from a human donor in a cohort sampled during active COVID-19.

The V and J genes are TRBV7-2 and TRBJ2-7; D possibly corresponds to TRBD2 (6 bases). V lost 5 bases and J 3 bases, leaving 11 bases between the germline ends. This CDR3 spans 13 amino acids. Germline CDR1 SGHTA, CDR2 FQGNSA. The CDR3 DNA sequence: TGTGCCAGCAGCCCCGGTAGCGGCTACGAGCAGTACTTC. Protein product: CASSPGSGYEQYF.

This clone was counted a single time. CDR3: CAWTEYSLPGETQYF. CDR3 DNA sequence: TGTGCCTGGACCGAATATTCCCTCCCGGGAGAGACCCAGTACTTC. The chain recombines TRBV30 with TRBJ2-5; D remains ambiguous. This CDR3 has 15 residues. V dropped 4 bases and J dropped 4 bases, with 19 bases sitting between them. Germline lookup yields CDR1 GTSNPN and CDR2 SVGIG (reference sequence).

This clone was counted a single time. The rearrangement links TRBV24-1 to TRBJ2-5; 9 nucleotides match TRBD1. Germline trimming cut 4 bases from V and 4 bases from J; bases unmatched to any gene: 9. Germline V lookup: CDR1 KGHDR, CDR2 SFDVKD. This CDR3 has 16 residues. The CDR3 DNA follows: TGTGCCACCAGTGACCCGGGACAGGGAGGAAGAGAGACCCAGTACTTC. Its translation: CATSDPGQGGRETQYF.

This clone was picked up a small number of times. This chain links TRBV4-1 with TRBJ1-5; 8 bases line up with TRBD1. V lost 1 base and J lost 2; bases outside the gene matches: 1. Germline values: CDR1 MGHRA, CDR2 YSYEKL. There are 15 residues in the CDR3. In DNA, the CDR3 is TGCGCCAGCAGCCAAGGGGGACAGGGCAATCAGCCCCAGCATTTT. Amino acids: CASSQGGQGNQPQHF.

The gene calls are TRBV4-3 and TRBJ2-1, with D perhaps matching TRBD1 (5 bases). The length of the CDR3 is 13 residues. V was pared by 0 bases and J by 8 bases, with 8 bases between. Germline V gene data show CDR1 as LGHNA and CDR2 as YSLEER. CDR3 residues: CASSQERGYEQFF. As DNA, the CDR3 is TGCGCCAGCAGCCAAGAAAGGGGCTATGAGCAGTTCTTC.